This entry lists 15 T cell receptor beta chains sequenced from one sample in a study of blood T cells in healthy people across ages. A second PCR of 7 to 11 cycles used a sample-barcoded 5' primer and a J-beta primer mix. Each CDR3 protein gets one entry after TCRdb re-called the 5' RACE reads with MiXCR. Of about 570,000 distinct CDR3 sequences in the sample, approximately 26% were seen once. The sample also formed part of further work on T cells of mothers and their children.

The sample taken for sequencing was blood. The receptors stem from a boy aged 2 to 9 in good health.

The J gene is TRBJ1-6, the V gene TRBV12-3 or TRBV12-4; D is perhaps TRBD1 (6 bases). This CDR3 is built from 13 residues. Between the trimmed V and J ends, which lost 4 bases and 10 bases, there was a span of 11 bases. The CDR3: CASSSQGRSPLHF. CDR3 in DNA: TGTGCCAGCAGTTCGCAGGGGCGGTCACCCCTCCACTTT.

This clonotype has a handful of counts. The V gene is TRBV5-1, the J gene TRBJ2-5, with 8 bases lining up with TRBD1. The junction had 5 bases not matched to a gene; V was cut back by 0 bases and J by 4 bases. Germline V gives CDR1 SGHRS, CDR2 YFSETQ. This CDR3 is 15 amino acids long. CDR3 sequence (DNA): TGCGCCAGCAGCTTGGACGACAGGGGCGGAGAGACCCAGTACTTC. It yields the protein CASSLDDRGGETQYF.

This clonotype has a handful of counts. The gene calls are TRBV15 and TRBJ1-2, with no clear D. The CDR3 extends over 14 amino acids. Germline values: CDR1 LNHNV, CDR2 YYDKDF (reference sequence). The germline V and J ends were trimmed by 5 bases and 8 bases, with 18 bases remaining between them. CDR3 sequence (DNA): TGTGCCACCAGCCAGAGGTACATCCGGGGAGGCTACACCTTC. Translating it yields CATSQRYIRGGYTF.

This clonotype was seen more than once but under ten times. The V gene is TRBV5-1, the J gene TRBJ2-1; TRBD2 agrees at 12 bases. The CDR3 spans 15 residues. Germline assignment: CDR1 SGHRS and CDR2 YFSETQ. The trim removed 7 bases at V and 6 bases at J, leaving 8 bases unmatched. CDR3 DNA sequence: TGCGCCAGCGCGCTACTAGCGGGGGGCCCCAATGAGCAGTTCTTC. Translation: CASALLAGGPNEQFF.

This clonotype appeared a single time. Given the absence of the conserved phenylalanine or tryptophan at the CDR3 end, a read error is likely. This rearrangement joins TRBV7-9 to TRBJ2-6, with D unresolved. Trimming left V 5 bases short and J 0 bases short, with 8 bases between. The CDR3 totals 15 residues. Per germline, CDR1 SEHNR and CDR2 FQNEAQ (reference sequence). CDR3 nucleotides: TGTGCCAGCAGCCCCATCCTCTCTGGGGCCAACGTCCTGACTTCC. Residues: CASSPILSGANVLTS.

This clonotype was seen a few times. The V gene is TRBV28, the J gene TRBJ1-2; a weak D match, TRBD1 (5 bases). The length of the CDR3 is 15 residues. The ends were cut back, 7 bases at V and 6 bases at J, with 21 bases in the middle. Germline CDR1 and CDR2: MDHEN and SYDVKM. CDR3 sequence reads: CASTHGTLLLNGYTF. CDR3 coding DNA: TGTGCCAGCACCCACGGGACCCTCCTACTTAATGGCTACACCTTC.

There are a few counts of this clonotype. J is TRBJ2-7 and V is TRBV12-3 or TRBV12-4; D is unclear. This CDR3 spans 14 amino acids. Trimming pared 2 bases from V and 4 bases from J, leaving 12 bases between. The CDR3 reads CASSLPERSYEQYF. The CDR3 DNA reads as TGTGCCAGCAGTTTACCGGAGAGGTCGTACGAGCAGTACTTC.

With respect to this clonotype: An end of the junction does not agree with germline; a read error may underlie this. The chain couples TRBV4-1 to TRBJ2-4; 8 bases are a match to TRBD2. The CDR3 consists of 16 residues. CDR1 and CDR2 (germline): MGHRA, YSYEKL. The CDR3 reads CASSQEEAGVLNIQCF. The CDR3 nucleotides are TGCGCCAGCAGCCAAGAAGAAGCGGGAGTCCTAAACATTCAGTGCTTC.

This clonotype was detected only a few times. The gene calls are TRBV12-3 or TRBV12-4 and TRBJ1-3, with D hard to call. This CDR3 has 14 amino acids. V lost 6 bases and J lost 3, with 12 bases in between. The CDR3 DNA follows: TGTGCCAGCAGCCCCTGGGGAAATGGAAACACCATATATTTT. Translation gives CASSPWGNGNTIYF.

V is TRBV6-5 and J is TRBJ2-5, with D tentatively TRBD1 (5 bases). The CDR3 is 17 amino acids. Trimming cost V 2 bases and J 5 bases, with 21 bases left between them. Germline V gives CDR1 MNHEY, CDR2 SVGAGI. The CDR3 bases are TGTGCCAGCAGTTACCGGCCAGGTGTTGGGGCAAGGGAGACCCAGTACTTC. Protein product: CASSYRPGVGARETQYF.

This clonotype was picked up a small number of times. This rearrangement joins TRBV12-3 or TRBV12-4 to TRBJ2-5; D perhaps matches TRBD1 (6 bases). Trimming stripped 2 bases from V and 5 bases from J, with 12 bases between. This CDR3 region has 14 residues. The CDR3 DNA reads as TGTGCCAGCAGTTTAACTACCCAGGGGGAGACCCAGTACTTC. Its protein product is CASSLTTQGETQYF.

The rearrangement joins TRBV30 to TRBJ2-5; 11 nucleotides line up with TRBD1. The CDR3 runs 16 residues. The J segment lost 11 bases and the V segment lost 1 base, leaving 15 bases of the junction unmatched. CDR1 and CDR2 from the germline V gene are GTSNPN and SVGIG (reference sequence). CDR3 protein: CAWSAPGTGGFEEQYF. CDR3 DNA: TGTGCCTGGAGTGCCCCCGGGACAGGGGGTTTTGAGGAGCAGTACTTC.

The genes are TRBV27 and TRBJ1-1; D gene ambiguous. From germline, CDR1 is MNHEY and CDR2 SMNVEV (reference sequence). V was trimmed by 6 bases and J by 1 base, leaving 6 bases between them. This CDR3 has 12 amino acids. Here the CDR3 DNA reads TGTGCCAGCAGGGAACAGAACACTGAAGCTTTCTTT. This sequence encodes CASREQNTEAFF.

The V gene is TRBV10-3, the J gene TRBJ2-7; 7 bases are shared with TRBD2. Germline trimming cut 10 bases from V and 5 bases from J; bases unmatched to any gene: 14. CDR3 size: 14 residues. Germline-derived CDR1 and CDR2 are ENHRY and SYGVKD. The CDR3, as DNA: TGTGCCACAAGGCGGGGGATGTCAGGCCACGAGCAGTACTTC. Translated: CATRRGMSGHEQYF.

The rearrangement uses TRBV7-2 and TRBJ2-1; weak D call: TRBD2 (5 bases). V gave up 0 bases and J gave up 6 bases, with 9 bases separating them. Germline V gene lookup returns CDR1 SGHTA and CDR2 FQGNSA. The CDR3 has 14 amino acids. The CDR3: CASSLAGVINEQFF. The DNA of the CDR3 is TGTGCCAGCAGCTTAGCGGGAGTTATCAATGAGCAGTTCTTC. The whole variable domain, filled in from reference TRBV7-2 and TRBJ2-1, reads GAGVSQSPSNKVTEKGKDVELRCDPISGHTALYWYRQSLGQGLEFLIYFQGNSAPDKSGLPSDRFSAERTGGSVSTLTIQRTQQEDSAVYLCASSLAGVINEQFFGPGTRLTVL.